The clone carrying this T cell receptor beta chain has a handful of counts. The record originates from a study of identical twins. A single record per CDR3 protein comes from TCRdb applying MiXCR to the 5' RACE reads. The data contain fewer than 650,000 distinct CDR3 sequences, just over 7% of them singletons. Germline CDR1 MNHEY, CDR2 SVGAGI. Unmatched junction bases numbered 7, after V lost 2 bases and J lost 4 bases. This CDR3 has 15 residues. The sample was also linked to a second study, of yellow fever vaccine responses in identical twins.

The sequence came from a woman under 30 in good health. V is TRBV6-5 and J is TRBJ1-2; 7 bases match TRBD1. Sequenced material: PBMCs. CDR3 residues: CASSYRVTGAYGYTF. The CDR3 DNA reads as TGTGCCAGCAGTTACCGAGTTACAGGGGCCTATGGCTACACCTTC.